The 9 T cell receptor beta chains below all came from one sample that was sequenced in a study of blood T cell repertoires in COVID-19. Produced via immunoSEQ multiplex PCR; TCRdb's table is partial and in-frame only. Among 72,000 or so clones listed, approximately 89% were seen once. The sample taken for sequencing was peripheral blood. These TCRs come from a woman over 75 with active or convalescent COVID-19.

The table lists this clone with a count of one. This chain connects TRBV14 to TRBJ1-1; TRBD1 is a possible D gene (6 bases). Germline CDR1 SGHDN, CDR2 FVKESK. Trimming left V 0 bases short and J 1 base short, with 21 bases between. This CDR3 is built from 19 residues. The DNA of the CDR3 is TGTGCCAGCAGCCAAGATTTTTCACTCGCAGGGGCATGGAACACTGAAGCTTTCTTT. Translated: CASSQDFSLAGAWNTEAFF.

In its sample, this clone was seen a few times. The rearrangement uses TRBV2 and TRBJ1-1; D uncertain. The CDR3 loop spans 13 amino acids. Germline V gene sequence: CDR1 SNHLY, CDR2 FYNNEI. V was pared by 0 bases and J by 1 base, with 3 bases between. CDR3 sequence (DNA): TGTGCCAGCAGTGAAGCGAGGAACACTGAAGCTTTCTTT. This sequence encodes CASSEARNTEAFF. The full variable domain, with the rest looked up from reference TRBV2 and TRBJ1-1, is EPEVTQTPSHQVTQMGQEVILRCVPISNHLYFYWYRQILGQKVEFLVSFYNNEISEKSEIFDDQFSVERPDGSNFTLKIRSTKLEDSAMYFCASSEARNTEAFFGQGTRLTVV.

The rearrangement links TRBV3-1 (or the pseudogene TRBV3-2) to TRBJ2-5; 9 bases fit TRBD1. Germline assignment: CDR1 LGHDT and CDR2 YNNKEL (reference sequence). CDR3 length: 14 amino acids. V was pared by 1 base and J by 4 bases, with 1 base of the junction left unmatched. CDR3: CASSQGTGAETQYF. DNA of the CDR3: TGTGCCAGCAGCCAAGGGACAGGGGCAGAGACCCAGTACTTC.

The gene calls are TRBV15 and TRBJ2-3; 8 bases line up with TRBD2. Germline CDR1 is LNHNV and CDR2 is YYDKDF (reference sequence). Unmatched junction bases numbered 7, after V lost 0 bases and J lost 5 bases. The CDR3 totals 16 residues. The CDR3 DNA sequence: TGTGCCACCAGCAGAGATGGAGTAGCGGGGAAAGATACGCAGTATTTT. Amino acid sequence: CATSRDGVAGKDTQYF.

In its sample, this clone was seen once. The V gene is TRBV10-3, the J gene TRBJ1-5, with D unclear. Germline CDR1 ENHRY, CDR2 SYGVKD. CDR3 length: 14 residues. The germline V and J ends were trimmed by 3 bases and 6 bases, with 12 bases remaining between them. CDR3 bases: TGTGCCATCAGTGACCCCCCCCGGGGTCAGCCCCAGCATTTT. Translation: CAISDPPRGQPQHF.

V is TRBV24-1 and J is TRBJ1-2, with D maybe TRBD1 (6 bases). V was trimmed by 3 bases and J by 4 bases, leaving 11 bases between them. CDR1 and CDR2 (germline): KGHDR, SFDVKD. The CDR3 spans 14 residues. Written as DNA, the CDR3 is TGTGCCACCAGTGATCCCGGACAGAGCTATGGCTACACCTTC. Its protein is CATSDPGQSYGYTF.

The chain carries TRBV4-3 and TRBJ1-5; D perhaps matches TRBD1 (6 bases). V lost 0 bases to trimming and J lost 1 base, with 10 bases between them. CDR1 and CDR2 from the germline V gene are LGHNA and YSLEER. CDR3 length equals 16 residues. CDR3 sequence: CASSQDWGQSNQPQHF. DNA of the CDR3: TGCGCCAGCAGCCAAGATTGGGGGCAAAGCAATCAGCCCCAGCATTTT.

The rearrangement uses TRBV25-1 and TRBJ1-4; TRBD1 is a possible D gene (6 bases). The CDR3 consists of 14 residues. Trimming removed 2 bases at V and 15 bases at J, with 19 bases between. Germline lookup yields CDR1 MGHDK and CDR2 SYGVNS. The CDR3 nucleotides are TGTGCCAGCAGTGAACGCCTCCAGACAGGTTATTTGTTTTTT. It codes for CASSERLQTGYLFF. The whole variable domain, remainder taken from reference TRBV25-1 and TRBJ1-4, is EADIYQTPRYLVIGTGKKITLECSQTMGHDKMYWYQQDPGMELHLIHYSYGVNSTEKGDLSSESTVSRIRTEHFPLTLESARPSHTSQYLCASSERLQTGYLFFGSGTQLSVL.

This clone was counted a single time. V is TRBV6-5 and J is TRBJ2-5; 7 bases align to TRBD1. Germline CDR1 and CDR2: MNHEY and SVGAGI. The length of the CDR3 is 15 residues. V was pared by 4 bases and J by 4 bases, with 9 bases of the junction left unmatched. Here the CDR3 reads CASSFLRGTGETQYF. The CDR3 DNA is TGTGCCAGCAGTTTCCTCAGGGGGACGGGAGAGACCCAGTACTTC.